This entry lists 2 T cell receptor beta chains sequenced from one sample in a study of blood T cell repertoires in COVID-19. This table comes from immunoSEQ multiplex PCR, and its TCRdb copy is limited to in-frame clones, with some not included. The sample lists over 95,000 clones, around 84% occurring once. Sequencing used peripheral blood. These receptors were obtained from a human donor in a cohort sampled during active COVID-19.

This chain links TRBV2 with TRBJ1-3; 7 positions match TRBD1. CDR3 length: 15 amino acids. Germline V lookup: CDR1 SNHLY, CDR2 FYNNEI. After removal of 2 bases from V and 4 bases from J, the junction contained 5 bases not matched to a gene. The CDR3 bases are TGTGCCAGCAGTGAACGGACAGGTAGCGGAAACACCATATATTTT. This sequence encodes CASSERTGSGNTIYF. Supplemented by reference TRBV2 and TRBJ1-3, the full variable domain reads EPEVTQTPSHQVTQMGQEVILRCVPISNHLYFYWYRQILGQKVEFLVSFYNNEISEKSEIFDDQFSVERPDGSNFTLKIRSTKLEDSAMYFCASSERTGSGNTIYFGEGSWLTVV.

As DNA, the CDR3 is TGTGCCAGTAGTATTGGACAGGGGATGACTGAAGCTTTCTTT. Its protein is CASSIGQGMTEAFF. The chain employs TRBV19 and TRBJ1-1; 9 bases agree with TRBD1. The J segment lost 5 bases and the V segment lost 3 bases, leaving 4 bases of the junction unmatched. The CDR3 runs 14 residues. Germline V gene lookup returns CDR1 LNHDA and CDR2 SQIVND (reference sequence). Full variable domain (remainder filled in from reference TRBV19 and TRBJ1-1): DGGITQSPKYLFRKEGQNVTLSCEQNLNHDAMYWYRQDPGQGLRLIYYSQIVNDFQKGDIAEGYSVSREKKESFPLTVTSAQKNPTAFYLCASSIGQGMTEAFFGQGTRLTVV.